This is a list of T cell receptor beta chains from one sample in a study of shared clonotypes between healthy human individuals. Method: immunoSEQ multiplex PCR; TCRdb's copy keeps in-frame clones and lacks some. The profile shows fewer than 600,000 clones, around 81% of them singletons. The sample consisted of PBMCs. These receptors were obtained from a woman aged 40-49 years in good health. Some clones in this sample may be carry-over from other donors' samples. The CDR3 runs from the conserved cysteine through the conserved F or W. Each record gives: V gene, clone size, D gene, J gene, CDR3 DNA, CDR3 protein. A D gene is named only where the DNA matches it firmly. Size is omitted from some rows. Given values are once, few, many or a class for expanded clones.

V gene: TRBV27; clone size: .; D gene: .; J gene: TRBJ1-1; CDR3 DNA: TGTGCCAGCAGTTTAAGAGGGAACACTGAAGCTTTCTTT; CDR3 protein: CASSLRGNTEAFF
V gene: TRBV2; clone size: .; D gene: .; J gene: TRBJ2-3; CDR3 DNA: TGTGCCAGCAGTGAAGTCTCCCGCACAGATACGCAGTATTTT; CDR3 protein: CASSEVSRTDTQYF
V gene: TRBV5-1; clone size: .; D gene: .; J gene: TRBJ2-1; CDR3 DNA: TGCGCCAGCAGCTCGGACCGAGGGATGGAGCAGTTCTTC; CDR3 protein: CASSSDRGMEQFF
V gene: TRBV28; clone size: .; D gene: TRBD1; J gene: TRBJ1-2; CDR3 DNA: TGTGCCACCCTGACAGGGGAACTTAGTGGCTACACCTTC; CDR3 protein: CATLTGELSGYTF
V gene: TRBV9; clone size: .; D gene: .; J gene: TRBJ1-4; CDR3 DNA: TGTGCCAGCAGCGAGAGGGCGGGTCAGAATGAAAAACTGTTTTTT; CDR3 protein: CASSERAGQNEKLFF
V gene: TRBV7-3; clone size: .; D gene: TRBD2; J gene: TRBJ2-3; CDR3 DNA: TGTGCCAGCAGCTTAAGTAGCGGAGGAGGGACTAGCGGGATGAATACGCAGTATTTT; CDR3 protein: CASSLSSGGGTSGMNTQYF
V gene: TRBV10-3; clone size: once; D gene: .; J gene: TRBJ2-5; CDR3 DNA: TGTGCCATCAGTGAGTCTGGGGGGACCCAGTACTTC; CDR3 protein: CAISESGGTQYF
V gene: TRBV10-3; clone size: .; D gene: .; J gene: TRBJ2-7; CDR3 DNA: TGTGCCATCACCCGGGACCTAGCCTCCTACGAGCAGTACTTC; CDR3 protein: CAITRDLASYEQYF
V gene: TRBV30; clone size: .; D gene: TRBD2; J gene: TRBJ2-3; CDR3 DNA: TGTGCCTGGAGTGTAGGTCTAGCGGGAGATACGCAGTATTTT; CDR3 protein: CAWSVGLAGDTQYF
V gene: TRBV4-1; clone size: .; D gene: .; J gene: TRBJ1-5; CDR3 DNA: TGCGCCAGCAGCTACTCAAGACTCAGCAATCAGCCCCAGCATTTT; CDR3 protein: CASSYSRLSNQPQHF
V gene: TRBV18; clone size: .; D gene: .; J gene: TRBJ2-3; CDR3 DNA: TGTGCCAGCTCACCACTCGGGCCGCCGATCACAGATACGCAGTATTTT; CDR3 protein: CASSPLGPPITDTQYF
V gene: TRBV10-3; clone size: .; D gene: .; J gene: TRBJ2-3; CDR3 DNA: TGTGCCATCAGTGAGACGGGGGATCGGTCAGATACGCAGTATTTT; CDR3 protein: CAISETGDRSDTQYF
V gene: TRBV9; clone size: few; D gene: .; J gene: TRBJ1-2; CDR3 DNA: TGTGCCAGCAGGGGGACGGCGGTCTATGGCTACACCTTC; CDR3 protein: CASRGTAVYGYTF
V gene: TRBV5-1; clone size: .; D gene: .; J gene: TRBJ2-5; CDR3 DNA: TGCGCCAGCAGCCCCGGACCCTCCCCAGGGGAGACCCAGTACTTC; CDR3 protein: CASSPGPSPGETQYF
V gene: TRBV4-2; clone size: few; D gene: .; J gene: TRBJ1-1; CDR3 DNA: TGTGCCAGCAGCCAAGGTATTGAGGAGGGGGTCACTGAAGCTTTCTTT; CDR3 protein: CASSQGIEEGVTEAFF
V gene: TRBV27; clone size: .; D gene: TRBD1; J gene: TRBJ2-5; CDR3 DNA: TGTGCCAGCAGTCCGGGACAGGCGTCAGAGACCCAGTACTTC; CDR3 protein: CASSPGQASETQYF